The 13 T cell receptor beta chains below all came from one sample that was sequenced in a study of CD8 T cells in Susac syndrome. The RNA input was about 0.45 to 1 ug, and it was reverse transcribed with random hexamers. In TCRdb, the immunoSEQ multiplex PCR reads were re-called with MiXCR into one record per CDR3 protein. The sample has about 94,000 distinct CDR3 sequences, around 94% seen once. The sample comprised CD4+ T cells from PBMCs. The receptors here all came from a human donor with Susac syndrome.

J is TRBJ2-2 and V is TRBV7-2; no clear D. Germline assignment: CDR1 SGHTA and CDR2 FQGNSA. V was cut by 4 bases and J by 1 base, with 7 bases left in between. CDR3 length: 14 amino acids. The CDR3 sequence: CASSSSRNTGELFF. The CDR3 bases are TGTGCCAGCAGCTCATCTCGGAACACCGGGGAGCTGTTTTTT.

The rearrangement uses TRBV7-9 and TRBJ1-1; no clear D gene. The V end lost 3 bases, the J end lost 11 bases, and 19 bases lay between the germline ends. There are 14 residues in the CDR3. The germline V gene encodes CDR1 SEHNR and CDR2 FQNEAQ (reference sequence). CDR3 in DNA: TGTGCCAGCAGCTTTAATTACGGGCAAGTGGCGGCTTTCTTT. Its translation: CASSFNYGQVAAFF.

This chain links TRBV6-6 with TRBJ1-2, with D possibly being TRBD1 (5 bases). Germline V gives CDR1 MNHNY, CDR2 SVGAGI (reference sequence). This CDR3 region has 13 residues. V was pared by 2 bases and J by 8 bases, with 12 bases between. The CDR3 DNA follows: TGTGCCAGCAGTTACGGGGACGCCCAAGGCTACACCTTC. Protein: CASSYGDAQGYTF.

The gene calls are TRBV6-5 and TRBJ1-5; 10 bases are shared with TRBD1. Per the germline V gene, CDR1 is MNHEY and CDR2 is SVGAGI. V was pared by 5 bases and J by 5 bases, with 6 bases of the junction left unmatched. CDR3 size: 15 residues. The CDR3 DNA reads TGTGCCAGCAGTAAGAGGACAGGGGGTGATCAGCCCCAGCATTTT. Its translation: CASSKRTGGDQPQHF.

The J gene is TRBJ2-5, the V gene TRBV29-1; tentative D call: TRBD2 (6 bases). The V end was cut by 6 bases, the J end by 0 bases, with 14 bases between. The CDR3 is 14 residues long. Germline values: CDR1 SQVTM, CDR2 ANQGSEA. CDR3 coding DNA: TGCAGCGTGGGGGGAGGCCAGTACCAAGAGACCCAGTACTTC. Its protein product is CSVGGGQYQETQYF.

The chain links TRBV6-5 to TRBJ1-5, with TRBD1 as a possible D gene (6 bases). CDR1 and CDR2 from the germline V gene are MNHEY and SVGAGI. This CDR3 is built from 12 residues. V lost 11 bases and J 1 base, leaving 9 bases between the germline ends. The CDR3 nucleotides read TGTGCCGTCGGACAGAGCAATCAGCCCCAGCATTTT. This translates into CAVGQSNQPQHF.

The rearrangement uses TRBV4-1 and TRBJ2-7; D is possibly TRBD1 (6 bases). The CDR3 is made up of 12 amino acids. Looked up from germline, CDR1 is MGHRA and CDR2 is YSYEKL. Trimming took off 3 bases at V and 6 bases at J, with 9 bases between the two ends. CDR3 loop: CASSQVRGEQYF. The CDR3 nucleotides read TGCGCCAGCAGCCAGGTCAGGGGCGAGCAGTACTTC.

This clonotype occurred once. In nucleotides, the CDR3 is TGCAGCGTTGGTGGGTCAGTGGCGAACATTCAGTACTTC. The encoded protein is CSVGGSVANIQYF. J is TRBJ2-4 and V is TRBV29-1, with no clear D. Trimming took 4 bases from V and 7 from J, leaving 14 bases between them. The CDR3 has 13 residues. The germline V gene encodes CDR1 SQVTM and CDR2 ANQGSEA. The whole variable domain, filled in from reference TRBV29-1 and TRBJ2-4, reads SAVISQKPSRDICQRGTSLTIQCQVDSQVTMMFWYRQQPGQSLTLIATANQGSEATYESGFVIDKFPISRPNLTFSTLTVSNMSPEDSSIYLCSVGGSVANIQYFGAGTRLSVL.

This clonotype was detected a few times. CDR3: CASSERGRETQYF. The CDR3 nucleotides read TGTGCCAGCAGTGAGAGGGGCAGAGAGACCCAGTACTTC. The genes are TRBV2 and TRBJ2-5, with D tentatively TRBD1 or TRBD2 (5 bases each). CDR1 and CDR2 (germline): SNHLY, FYNNEI. V was clipped by 3 bases and J by 4 bases, with 9 bases between them. This CDR3 has 13 amino acids.

The rearrangement links TRBV6-6 to TRBJ2-5; unclear D gene. The CDR3 covers 15 residues. The germline V gene encodes CDR1 MNHNY and CDR2 SVGAGI (reference sequence). The V and J ends lost 4 bases and 0 bases respectively, with 12 bases between them. The CDR3 sequence is CASSLSSGYQETQYF. Here the CDR3 DNA reads TGTGCCAGCAGTTTATCGTCAGGATACCAAGAGACCCAGTACTTC.

This clonotype was seen more than once but under ten times. The gene calls are TRBV7-9 and TRBJ1-2; D gene uncertain. The CDR3 runs 15 residues. Trimming stripped 4 bases from V and 4 bases from J, with 16 bases between. Germline loops: CDR1 SEHNR, CDR2 FQNEAQ (reference sequence). CDR3 in DNA: TGTGCCAGCAGCTCCTTTAGAGGGTACGGCTATGGCTACACCTTC. It codes for CASSSFRGYGYGYTF.

The chain carries TRBV20-1 and TRBJ2-3; TRBD1 agrees at 11 bases. This CDR3 is built from 17 residues. The germline V gene encodes CDR1 DFQATT and CDR2 SNEGSKA (reference sequence). V trimming: 6 bases; J trimming: 0 bases; junction bases outside the gene matches: 11. DNA for the CDR3: TGCAGTGCCCCGCAGGGACAGGGGGTTTCTAGCACAGATACGCAGTATTTT. Protein product: CSAPQGQGVSSTDTQYF.

This clonotype was counted a single time. V gene TRBV12-3 or TRBV12-4 combines with J gene TRBJ2-7; D might be TRBD2 (6 bases). With 8 bases removed from V and 2 bases from J, the gap between germline ends came to 13 bases. The length of the CDR3 is 13 residues. The CDR3 reads CASRGRTTYEQYF. As DNA, the CDR3 is TGTGCCAGCCGAGGGCGGACTACCTACGAGCAGTACTTC.